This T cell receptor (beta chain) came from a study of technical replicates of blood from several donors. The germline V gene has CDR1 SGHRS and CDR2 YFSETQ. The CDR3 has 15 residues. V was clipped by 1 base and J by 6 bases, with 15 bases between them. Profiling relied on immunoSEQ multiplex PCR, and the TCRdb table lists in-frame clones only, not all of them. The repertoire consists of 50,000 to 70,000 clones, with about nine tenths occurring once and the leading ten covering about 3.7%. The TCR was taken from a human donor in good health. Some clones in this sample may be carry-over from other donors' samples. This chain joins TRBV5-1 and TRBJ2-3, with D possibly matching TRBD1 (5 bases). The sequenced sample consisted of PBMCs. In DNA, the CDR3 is TGCGCCAGCAGCTTGCCGGCAGGGAACATGGATACGCAGTATTTT. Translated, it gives CASSLPAGNMDTQYF.